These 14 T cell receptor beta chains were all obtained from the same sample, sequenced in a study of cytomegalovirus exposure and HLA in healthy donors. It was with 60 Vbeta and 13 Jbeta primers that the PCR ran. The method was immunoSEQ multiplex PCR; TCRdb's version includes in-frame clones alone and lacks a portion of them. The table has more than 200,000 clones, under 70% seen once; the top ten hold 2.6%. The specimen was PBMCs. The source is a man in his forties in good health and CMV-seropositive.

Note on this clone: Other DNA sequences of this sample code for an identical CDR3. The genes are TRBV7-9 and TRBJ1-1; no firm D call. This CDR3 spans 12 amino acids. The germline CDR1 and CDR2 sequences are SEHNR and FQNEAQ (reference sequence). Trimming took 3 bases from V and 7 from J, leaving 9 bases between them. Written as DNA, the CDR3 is TGTGCCAGCAGCTTTTCGGGTGGTGAAGCTTTCTTT. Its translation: CASSFSGGEAFF.

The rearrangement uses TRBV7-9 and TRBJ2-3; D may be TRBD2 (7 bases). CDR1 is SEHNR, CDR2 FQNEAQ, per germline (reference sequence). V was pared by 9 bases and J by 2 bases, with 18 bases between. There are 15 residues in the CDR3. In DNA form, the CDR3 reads TGTGCCAGTACAAAGGCGGGGGCCCTCACAGATACGCAGTATTTT. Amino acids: CASTKAGALTDTQYF.

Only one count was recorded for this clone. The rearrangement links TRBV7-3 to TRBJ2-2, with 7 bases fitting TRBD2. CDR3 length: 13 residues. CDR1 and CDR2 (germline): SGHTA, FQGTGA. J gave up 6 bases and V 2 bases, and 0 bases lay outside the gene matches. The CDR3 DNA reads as TGTGCCAGCAGCTTAGGGGGGGCCGGGGAGCTGTTTTTT. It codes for CASSLGGAGELFF.

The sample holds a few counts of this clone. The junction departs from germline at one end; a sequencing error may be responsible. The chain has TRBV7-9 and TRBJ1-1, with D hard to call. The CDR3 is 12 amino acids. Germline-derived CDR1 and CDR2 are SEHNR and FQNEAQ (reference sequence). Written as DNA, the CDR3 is TGTTCCAGCAGCTTAGGAGCCACTGAAGCTTTCTTT. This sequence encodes CSSSLGATEAFF.

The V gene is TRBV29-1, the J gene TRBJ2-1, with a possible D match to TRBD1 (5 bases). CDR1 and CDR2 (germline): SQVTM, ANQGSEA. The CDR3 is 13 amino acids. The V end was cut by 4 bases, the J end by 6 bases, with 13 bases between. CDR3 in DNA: TGCAGCGTTGGACCCTCTGGGGCCAATGAGCAGTTCTTC. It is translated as CSVGPSGANEQFF.

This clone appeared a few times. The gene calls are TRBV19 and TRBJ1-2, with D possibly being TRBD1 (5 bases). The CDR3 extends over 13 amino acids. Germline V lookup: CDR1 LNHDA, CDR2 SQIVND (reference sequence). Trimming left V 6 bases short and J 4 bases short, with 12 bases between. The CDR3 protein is CASRSGGAYGYTF. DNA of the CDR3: TGTGCCAGTAGATCCGGCGGGGCCTATGGCTACACCTTC.

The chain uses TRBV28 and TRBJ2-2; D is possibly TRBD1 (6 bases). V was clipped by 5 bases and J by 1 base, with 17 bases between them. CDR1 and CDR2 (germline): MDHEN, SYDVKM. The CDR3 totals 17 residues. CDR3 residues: CASSTQTPGQNTGELFF. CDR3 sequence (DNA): TGTGCCAGCAGTACACAAACTCCGGGACAGAACACCGGGGAGCTGTTTTTT.

The CDR3 sequence is CASSTEKFEQFF. CDR3 nucleotide sequence: TGTGCCAGCAGTACTGAGAAGTTCGAACAGTTCTTC. The chain uses TRBV2 and TRBJ2-1; D unclear. Trimming took 5 bases from V and 13 from J, leaving 15 bases between them. Germline V lookup: CDR1 SNHLY, CDR2 FYNNEI. The CDR3 consists of 12 residues.

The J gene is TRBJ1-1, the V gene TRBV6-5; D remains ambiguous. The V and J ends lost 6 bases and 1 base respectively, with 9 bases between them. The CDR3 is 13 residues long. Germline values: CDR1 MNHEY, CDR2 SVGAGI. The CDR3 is CASSFTQNTEAFF. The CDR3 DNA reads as TGTGCCAGCAGCTTCACACAGAACACTGAAGCTTTCTTT.

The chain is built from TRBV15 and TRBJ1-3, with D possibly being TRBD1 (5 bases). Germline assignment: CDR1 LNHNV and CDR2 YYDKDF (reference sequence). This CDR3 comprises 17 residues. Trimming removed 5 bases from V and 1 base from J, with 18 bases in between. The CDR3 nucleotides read TGTGCCACCAGCCCATCTGGCTCAGGGAGGTCTGGAAACACCATATATTTT. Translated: CATSPSGSGRSGNTIYF.

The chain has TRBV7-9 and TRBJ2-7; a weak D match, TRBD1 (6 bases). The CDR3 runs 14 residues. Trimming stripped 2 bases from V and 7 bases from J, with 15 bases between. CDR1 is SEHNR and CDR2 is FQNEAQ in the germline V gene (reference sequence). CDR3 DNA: TGTGCCAGCAGCTTACAGGGGCCCCTTTCGGAGCAGTACTTC. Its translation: CASSLQGPLSEQYF. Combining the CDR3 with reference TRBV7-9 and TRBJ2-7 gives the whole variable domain DTGVSQNPRHKITKRGQNVTFRCDPISEHNRLYWYRQTLGQGPEFLTYFQNEAQLEKSRLLSDRFSAERPKGSFSTLEIQRTEQGDSAMYLCASSLQGPLSEQYFGPGTRLTVT.

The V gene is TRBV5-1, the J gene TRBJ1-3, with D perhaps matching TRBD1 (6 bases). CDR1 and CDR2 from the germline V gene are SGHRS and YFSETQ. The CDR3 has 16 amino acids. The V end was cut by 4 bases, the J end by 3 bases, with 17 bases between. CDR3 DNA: TGCGCCAGCAGCGACAGGCAGGGGATCGGTGGAAACACCATATATTTT. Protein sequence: CASSDRQGIGGNTIYF.

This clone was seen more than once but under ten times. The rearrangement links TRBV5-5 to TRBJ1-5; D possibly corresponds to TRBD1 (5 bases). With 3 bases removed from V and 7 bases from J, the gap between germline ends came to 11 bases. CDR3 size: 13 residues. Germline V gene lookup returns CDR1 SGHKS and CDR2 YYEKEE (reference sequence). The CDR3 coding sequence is TGTGCCAGCAGCTCAGGGCTCTGGCAGCCCCAGCATTTT. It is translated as CASSSGLWQPQHF.

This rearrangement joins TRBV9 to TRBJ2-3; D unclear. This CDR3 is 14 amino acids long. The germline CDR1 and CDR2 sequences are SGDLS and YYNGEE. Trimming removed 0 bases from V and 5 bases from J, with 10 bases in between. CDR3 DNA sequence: TGTGCCAGCAGCGTAGATTCCCCGGGAGATACGCAGTATTTT. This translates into CASSVDSPGDTQYF.